Listed below are T cell receptor beta chains from one sample, sequenced in a study of cytomegalovirus exposure and HLA in healthy donors. Clones were sequenced by immunoSEQ multiplex PCR, and TCRdb holds only the in-frame ones, with some missing. The sample consists of about 160,000 clones, about 77% of them appearing once. Sequenced material: PBMCs. The receptors shown here come from a woman aged 50 to 65 in good health and CMV-seronegative. CDR3s include the opening cysteine and the closing phenylalanine or tryptophan. Fields, in order: J gene, V gene, CDR3 protein.

TRBJ2-2	TRBV7-8	CASGTLADSLLVFAGELFF
TRBJ2-5	TRBV28	CASGTGAGETQYF
TRBJ2-1	TRBV18	CASSPRSGDFSYNEQFF
TRBJ2-5	TRBV5-6	CASSPTTSGGTQTQYF
TRBJ2-3	TRBV13	CASSLRQGADTQYF
TRBJ1-4	TRBV6-1	CASSPYRGYNEKLFF
TRBJ2-1	TRBV28	CASSLSGRAAYNEQFF
TRBJ2-7	TRBV5-8	CASSWAVREQYF
TRBJ1-3	TRBV9	CASSLTGGMKVSGNTIYF
TRBJ1-1	TRBV5-1	CASSLAPFNTEAFF
TRBJ2-7	TRBV6-1	CASNGQDLGAYEQYF
TRBJ2-7	TRBV10-3	CAIRPPGTGAGEEYF
TRBJ2-5	TRBV7-3	CASRRSAGNGETQYF
TRBJ2-7	TRBV7-2	CASSLEGPSMGYEQYF